These 15 T cell receptor beta chains were all obtained from the same sample, sequenced in a study of T cells in localized non-small cell lung cancer. Clones were sequenced by immunoSEQ multiplex PCR, and TCRdb holds only the in-frame ones, with some missing. The table has roughly 2,700 clones, 20% to 25% seen once. Sample: lung tumor tissue, taken before any cancer treatment. The receptors derive from a man between 40 and 70 years old with stage I lung adenocarcinoma.

By share, this clone counts as medium-sized. The chain recombines TRBV11-3 with TRBJ1-1; D is possibly TRBD1 (5 bases). Germline CDR1 and CDR2: SGHNT and YENEEA. The CDR3 covers 20 residues. V was shortened by 6 bases and J by 1 base, with 30 bases between the two germline ends. The chain's CDR3 is CASRSTELLSLIRANTEAFF. The CDR3 bases are TGTGCCAGCAGGTCGACAGAGCTCCTTTCCTTAATCAGGGCGAACACTGAAGCTTTCTTT. Variable domain in full (rest from reference TRBV11-3 and TRBJ1-1): EAGVVQSPRYKIIEKKQPVAFWCNPISGHNTLYWYLQNLGQGPELLIRYENEEAVDDSQLPKDRFSAERLKGVDSTLKIQPAELGDSAVYLCASRSTELLSLIRANTEAFFGQGTRLTVV.

This clone is labeled as medium-sized. This rearrangement joins TRBV11-3 to TRBJ1-2, with D tentatively TRBD1 (6 bases). Germline V gene sequence: CDR1 SGHNT, CDR2 YENEEA. The CDR3 has 15 residues. Trimming pared 5 bases from V and 3 bases from J, leaving 16 bases between. The CDR3 region is CASSPQPGEHYGYTF. The DNA for the CDR3 is TGTGCCAGCAGCCCTCAACCAGGGGAACACTATGGCTACACCTTC.

This clone was recorded a few times. The rearrangement uses TRBV11-3 and TRBJ2-5, with D tentatively TRBD2 (6 bases). The CDR3 contains 15 residues. Trimming removed 3 bases at V and 2 bases at J, with 13 bases between. The V gene's germline CDR1 is SGHNT and CDR2 YENEEA. The CDR3 sequence: CASSLAGGLQETQYF. Written as DNA, the CDR3 is TGTGCCAGCAGCTTGGCCGGAGGGCTACAAGAGACCCAGTACTTC.

The chain combines TRBV9 with TRBJ2-5; a weak D match, TRBD1 (6 bases). V shed 1 base and J shed 5 bases, with 15 bases lying between them. The CDR3 length is 15 residues. The germline V gene has CDR1 SGDLS and CDR2 YYNGEE. Here the CDR3 reads CASSVRGTEAETQYF. The CDR3 coding sequence is TGTGCCAGCAGCGTAAGGGGGACGGAGGCGGAGACCCAGTACTTC. Variable domain in full (rest from reference TRBV9 and TRBJ2-5): DSGVTQTPKHLITATGQRVTLRCSPRSGDLSVYWYQQSLDQGLQFLIQYYNGEERAKGNILERFSAQQFPDLHSELNLSSLELGDSALYFCASSVRGTEAETQYFGPGTRLLVL.

The chain joins TRBV11-3 to TRBJ2-3; D may be TRBD2 (6 bases). Deletions cut 6 bases from V and 2 bases from J, with 15 bases between. This CDR3 region has 15 residues. The V gene's germline CDR1 is SGHNT and CDR2 YENEEA. The CDR3 loop is CASSGGAGITDTQYF. CDR3 in DNA: TGTGCCAGCAGTGGAGGTGCGGGAATCACAGATACGCAGTATTTT.

This chain joins TRBV9 and TRBJ2-5; maybe TRBD2 (6 bases). CDR3 length: 14 amino acids. Germline CDR1 is SGDLS and CDR2 is YYNGEE. V was pared by 2 bases and J by 1 base, with 9 bases between. The CDR3 DNA reads TGTGCCAGCAGCGTCCTGGGGGGCCAAGAGACCCAGTACTTC. It translates to CASSVLGGQETQYF.

This clone was seen at least ten times. The chain combines TRBV6-8 with TRBJ2-7; the D gene is possibly TRBD2 (5 bases). The CDR3 totals 12 residues. Per germline, CDR1 MNHGY and CDR2 SAAAGT. Trimming shortened V by 4 bases and J by 7 bases, and 11 bases separated the two germline ends. CDR3 DNA: TGTGCCAGCAGTTTATGGTCGGGAGAGCAGTACTTC. Its translation: CASSLWSGEQYF.

The rearrangement joins TRBV11-3 to TRBJ2-1; a possible D gene is TRBD2 (6 bases). V was cut by 1 base and J by 4 bases, with 11 bases left in between. CDR1 SGHNT and CDR2 YENEEA come from the germline V gene. The CDR3 consists of 15 residues. The CDR3 nucleotides read TGTGCCAGCAGCTTAGGGGGAGGAGCGTACAATGAGCAGTTCTTC. Encoded protein: CASSLGGGAYNEQFF.

By share, this clone counts as medium-sized. The chain is built from TRBV29-1 and TRBJ1-1; possible D gene TRBD1, 5 bases. CDR1 is SQVTM, CDR2 ANQGSEA, per germline. The CDR3 is 14 amino acids. V gave up 4 bases and J gave up 5 bases, with 17 bases separating them. The CDR3 sequence is CSVGGVRWRTEAFF. As DNA, the CDR3 is TGCAGCGTTGGGGGGGTTCGGTGGAGGACTGAAGCTTTCTTT.

The chain carries TRBV10-3 and TRBJ1-1; TRBD1 is a possible D gene (6 bases). The CDR3 loop spans 14 amino acids. V lost 0 bases and J 4 bases, leaving 9 bases between the germline ends. Germline V gives CDR1 ENHRY, CDR2 SYGVKD. The CDR3 loop reads CAISESGGPTEAFF. In DNA form, the CDR3 reads TGTGCCATCAGTGAGTCCGGGGGCCCCACTGAAGCTTTCTTT.

V usage is TRBV19 and J usage is TRBJ2-7, with 11 bases that match TRBD1. The CDR3 loop spans 15 amino acids. Per the germline V gene, CDR1 is LNHDA and CDR2 is SQIVND (reference sequence). With 6 bases clipped from V and 2 bases from J, the junction kept 6 bases outside the gene matches. DNA for the CDR3: TGTGCCAGTAGGCCGGGGACAGGGGGTACCTACGAGCAGTACTTC. Its protein product is CASRPGTGGTYEQYF.

By share of the sample, this clone is medium-sized. This chain uses TRBV6-8 with TRBJ1-1; TRBD1 is a possible D gene (6 bases). The CDR3 length is 14 residues. Germline CDR1 reads MNHGY; CDR2 reads SAAAGT. V shed 10 bases and J shed 4 bases, with 19 bases lying between them. The CDR3 nucleotides are TGTGCCACGATGAGTGGGGGAGGGGGCACTGAAGCTTTCTTT. This gives the protein CATMSGGGGTEAFF.

This clone was detected a few times. V gene TRBV6-8 combines with J gene TRBJ2-7, with D unclear. Germline-derived CDR1 and CDR2 are MNHGY and SAAAGT. This CDR3 spans 13 amino acids. V lost 4 bases and J lost 1, with 8 bases in between. Written as DNA, the CDR3 is TGTGCCAGCAGTTCACCTAGGTCCTACGAGCAGTACGTC. Its protein product is CASSSPRSYEQYV.

This clone is medium-sized in the sample. The CDR3 loop is CASSLGGLGGGPYEQYF. The CDR3 DNA sequence: TGTGCCAGCAGCTTAGGAGGTCTTGGAGGGGGCCCCTACGAGCAGTACTTC. The V and J genes are TRBV11-3 and TRBJ2-7, with a weak D call TRBD1 (7 bases). This CDR3 has 17 amino acids. Germline CDR1 is SGHNT and CDR2 is YENEEA. Trimming took off 1 base at V and 2 bases at J, with 18 bases between the two ends.

This clone has only a few counts. The J gene is TRBJ2-1, the V gene TRBV11-3, with TRBD2 identical over 14 bases. The V and J ends lost 0 bases and 5 bases, in that order; junction bases with no gene match: 12. Germline V gene data show CDR1 as SGHNT and CDR2 as YENEEA. The CDR3 is 20 residues long. As DNA, the CDR3 is TGTGCCAGCAGCTTAGATATATCCGGGACTAGCGGGAGTTGGGACAATGAGCAGTTCTTC. This sequence encodes CASSLDISGTSGSWDNEQFF.